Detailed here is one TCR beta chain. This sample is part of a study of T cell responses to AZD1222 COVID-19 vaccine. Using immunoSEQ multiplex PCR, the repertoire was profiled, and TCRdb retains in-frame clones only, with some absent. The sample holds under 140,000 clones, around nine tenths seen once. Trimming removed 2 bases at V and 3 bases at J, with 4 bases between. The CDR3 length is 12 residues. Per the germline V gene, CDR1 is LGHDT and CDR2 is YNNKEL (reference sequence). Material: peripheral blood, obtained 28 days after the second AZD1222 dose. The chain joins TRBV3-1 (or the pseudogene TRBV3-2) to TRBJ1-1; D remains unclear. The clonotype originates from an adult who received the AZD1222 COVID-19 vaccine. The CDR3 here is CASSQRHTEAFF. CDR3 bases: TGTGCCAGCAGCCAAAGGCACACTGAAGCTTTCTTT.